The 5 T cell receptor beta chains below come from one sample, sequenced in a study of persistence of HIV-infected CD4 T cells. These receptors have no identified antigens. The libraries were made with immunoSEQ version 4 in survey mode. Assay used: immunoSEQ multiplex PCR; TCRdb lists only in-frame clones, some missing. Of some 50,000 clones detected, 85% to 90% appear once; the ten largest clones hold about 3%. This nonspecific control used anti-CD3/anti-CD28 bead stimulation of CD4+ T cells. CD4+ T cells upregulating both CD40 ligand and CD69 were sorted as responding cells. The sample here was CD4+ T cells sorted from PBMCs after approximately 19-hour stimulation, taken from a patient who received antiretroviral therapy. These receptors were obtained from an adult woman with HIV who was CMV-seropositive.

The chain recombines TRBV7-9 with TRBJ2-2; D is uncertain. Germline V lookup: CDR1 SEHNR, CDR2 FQNEAQ (reference sequence). Deletions cut 3 bases from V and 3 bases from J, with 11 bases between. The CDR3 has 15 amino acids. The CDR3 loop reads CASSFEVWDTGELFF. The CDR3 region has the DNA TGTGCCAGCAGCTTTGAAGTATGGGACACCGGGGAGCTGTTTTTT.

This chain uses TRBV5-5 with TRBJ2-7, with D perhaps matching TRBD1 or TRBD2 (5 bases each). Trimming took off 0 bases at V and 3 bases at J, with 13 bases between the two ends. Per the germline V gene, CDR1 is SGHKS and CDR2 is YYEKEE (reference sequence). There are 15 residues in the CDR3. This CDR3 is CASSLGGAGLYEQYF. CDR3 bases: TGTGCCAGCAGCTTGGGAGGGGCAGGCCTCTACGAGCAGTACTTC.

J is TRBJ2-7 and V is TRBV10-2; TRBD1 matches at 11 bases. Trimming cost V 4 bases and J 2 bases; bases outside gene matches: 7. CDR3 length: 16 residues. Germline V gene sequence: CDR1 WSHSY, CDR2 SAAADI. The CDR3 DNA is TGCGCCAGCAGTGCCGCCGGGACAGGGGGAACCTACGAGCAGTACTTC. Protein sequence: CASSAAGTGGTYEQYF.

CDR3 residues: CASSSGQGNTGELFF. CDR3 nucleotide sequence: TGTGCCAGCAGTTCGGGACAGGGTAACACCGGGGAGCTGTTTTTT. The chain joins TRBV28 to TRBJ2-2; 9 bases map to TRBD1. V shed 4 bases, J shed 2 bases, and the junction held 2 bases outside the gene matches. Germline lookup yields CDR1 MDHEN and CDR2 SYDVKM. The CDR3 has 15 residues.

V gene TRBV30 combines with J gene TRBJ2-7, with no clear D. CDR3 length: 10 amino acids. V lost 7 bases and J lost 3, with 7 bases in between. Germline V CDR1 and CDR2: GTSNPN, SVGIG (reference sequence). The CDR3 spells CASKHYEQYF. In nucleotides, the CDR3 is TGTGCCTCCAAACACTACGAGCAGTACTTC.